A selection of T cell receptor beta chains follows, all from one sample in a study of T cell repertoires in cytomegalovirus infection. Their antigens remain unidentified. Each CDR3 protein is one row after TCRdb ran MiXCR on the reads. This sample has approximately 730,000 distinct CDR3 sequences; 29% occur once, and the top ten carry roughly 13%. The sample in question was cultured CD8+ T cells from PBMCs, obtained from culture after CMV antigen stimulation. Receptor source: a human donor in good health (CMV status not recorded). Some clones in this sample may be carry-over from other donors' samples. Both conserved end residues are part of each CDR3. Each record gives: D gene, clone size, J gene, V gene, CDR3 DNA, CDR3 protein. D genes are given only for firm matches. Rows may omit the clone size; those that give it use once, few, many or a size class.

-	-	TRBJ2-7	TRBV7-9	TGTGCCAGCAGCTCAGTCATGAGAGTCGGACCCCACGAGCAGTACTTC	CASSSVMRVGPHEQYF
-	-	TRBJ1-1	TRBV4-1	TGCGCCAGCAGCCAAGTCGGGGACACTGAAGCTTTCTTT	CASSQVGDTEAFF
-	-	TRBJ1-2	TRBV6-1	TGTGCCAGCAGTGGGGACGGACCCGGCTACACCTTC	CASSGDGPGYTF
TRBD1	-	TRBJ1-1	TRBV25-1	TGTGCCAGCAGCTACGGCAGGGGGCATTTGGACACTGAAGCTTTCTTT	CASSYGRGHLDTEAFF
-	-	TRBJ1-2	TRBV4-3	TGCGCCAGCCCTAGCTACACCTTC	CASPSYTF
-	-	TRBJ2-5	TRBV5-1	TGCGCCAGCAGCTTGTGGCCCGCGGGCGGGGGCCGGAAAGAGACCCAGTACTTC	CASSLWPAGGGRKETQYF
-	-	TRBJ2-5	TRBV6-4	TGTGCCAGCAGCCCACCCCTGAAGCGGGAGACCCAGTACTTC	CASSPPLKRETQYF
TRBD1	-	TRBJ1-1	TRBV7-9	TGTGCCAGCACCTGGACAGGGGTGAACACTGAAGCTTTCTTT	CASTWTGVNTEAFF
-	few	TRBJ2-5	TRBV27	TGTGCCAGCAAAGAGTTTGGGGGGACCCAGTACTTC	CASKEFGGTQYF
TRBD1	-	TRBJ1-1	TRBV29-1	TGCAGCGTTCCATTCGACAGGGGTAATTGGAGGGACACTGAAGCTTTCTTT	CSVPFDRGNWRDTEAFF
-	-	TRBJ2-1	TRBV20-1	TGCAGTGCTCCGTGGTTTAGTCGGAGGGGCACGACCTTGAACTACAATGAGCAGTTCTTC	CSAPWFSRRGTTLNYNEQFF